This T cell receptor beta chain was identified in a study of naive and memory T cell subsets. Study-wide findings and caveats: Naive repertoires, especially CD8, held a few larger clonotypes, possibly memory cells re-expressing CD45RA. Over 90% of naive TCR sequences appeared only once, unlike memory subsets.

The beta constant-region primer was an equimolar mix of two oligonucleotides covering TRBC1 and TRBC2. The ligated cDNA underwent four PCR rounds using SP2 and nested alpha and beta constant-region primers. The cDNA 3' end received a ligated single-stranded oligonucleotide carrying the SP2 primer and a 12-nucleotide UMI. TCRdb redid the calling of the UMI-ligation and nested PCR reads with MiXCR, one entry per CDR3 protein. Among over 80,000 distinct CDR3 sequences listed, approximately 10% were seen once. After the first PCR, alpha and beta chain libraries were processed separately. CD4+ T cell IFNgamma after overnight CMV lysate exposure gave donor CMV status. Germline assignment: CDR1 SGHTA and CDR2 FQGNSA. V lost 1 base to trimming and J lost 14 bases, with 22 bases between them. The CDR3 contains 15 residues. This clonotype turned up a few times. Its antigen is not known.

The origin of this receptor is a human donor in good health. Sequenced input: naive CD4+ T cells from blood. This chain links TRBV7-2 with TRBJ2-3, with D possibly TRBD1 on 6 matching bases. CDR3 nucleotide sequence: TGTGCCAGCAGCTTAGGAGCGGAACAGGGATATCAGCGGTATTTT. It is translated as CASSLGAEQGYQRYF.